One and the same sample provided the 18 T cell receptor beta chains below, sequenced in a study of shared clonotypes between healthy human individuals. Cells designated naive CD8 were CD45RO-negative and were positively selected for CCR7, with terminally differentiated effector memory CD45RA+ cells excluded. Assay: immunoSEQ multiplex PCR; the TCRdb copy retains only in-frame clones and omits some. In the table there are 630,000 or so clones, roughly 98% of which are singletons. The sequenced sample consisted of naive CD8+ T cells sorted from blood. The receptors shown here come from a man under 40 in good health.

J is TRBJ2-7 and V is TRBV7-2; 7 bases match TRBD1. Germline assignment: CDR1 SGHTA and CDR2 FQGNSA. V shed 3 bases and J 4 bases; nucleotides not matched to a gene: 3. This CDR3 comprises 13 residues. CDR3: CASSFYRGYEQYF. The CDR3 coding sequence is TGTGCCAGCAGCTTTTACAGGGGTTACGAGCAGTACTTC.

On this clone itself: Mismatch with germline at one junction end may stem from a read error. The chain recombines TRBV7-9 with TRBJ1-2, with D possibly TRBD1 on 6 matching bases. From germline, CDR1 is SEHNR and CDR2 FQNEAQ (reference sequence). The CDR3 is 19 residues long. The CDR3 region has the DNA TGTGCCAGCAGCTTAGTGTTCCAGGAACAGGGACGTACTAACTATGGCCACACCTTC. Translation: CASSLVFQEQGRTNYGHTF.

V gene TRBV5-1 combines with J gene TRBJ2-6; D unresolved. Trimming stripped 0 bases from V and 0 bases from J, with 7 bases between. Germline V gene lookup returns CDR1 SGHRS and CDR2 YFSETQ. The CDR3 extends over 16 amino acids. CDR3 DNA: TGCGCCAGCAGCTTGGTTTACCGCTCTGGGGCCAACGTCCTGACTTTC. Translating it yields CASSLVYRSGANVLTF. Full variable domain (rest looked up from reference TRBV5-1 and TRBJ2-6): KAGVTQTPRYLIKTRGQQVTLSCSPISGHRSVSWYQQTPGQGLQFLFEYFSETQRNKGNFPGRFSGRQFSNSRSEMNVSTLELGDSALYLCASSLVYRSGANVLTFGAGSRLTVL.

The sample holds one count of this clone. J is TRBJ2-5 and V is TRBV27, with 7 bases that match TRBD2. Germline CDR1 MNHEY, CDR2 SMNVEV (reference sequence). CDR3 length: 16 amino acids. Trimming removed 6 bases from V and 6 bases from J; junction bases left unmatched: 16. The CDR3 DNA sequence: TGTGCCAGCAGCCTGATGGCTAGCGGCAGTAGGAAGACCCAGTACTTC. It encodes CASSLMASGSRKTQYF.

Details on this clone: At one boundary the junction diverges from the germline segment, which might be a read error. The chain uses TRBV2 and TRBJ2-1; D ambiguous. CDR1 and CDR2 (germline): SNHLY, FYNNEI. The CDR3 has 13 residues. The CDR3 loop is CASSVGRYSEQFF. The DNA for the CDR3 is TGTGCCAGCAGTGTAGGGCGATACAGTGAGCAGTTCTTC.

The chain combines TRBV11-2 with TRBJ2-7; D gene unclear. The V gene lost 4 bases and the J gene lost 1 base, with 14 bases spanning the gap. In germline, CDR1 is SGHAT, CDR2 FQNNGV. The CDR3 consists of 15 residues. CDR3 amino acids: CASSSQTLGSYEQYF. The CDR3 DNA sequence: TGTGCCAGCAGCTCCCAGACACTTGGGTCCTACGAGCAGTACTTC. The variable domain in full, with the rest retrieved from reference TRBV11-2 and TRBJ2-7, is EAGVAQSPRYKIIEKRQSVAFWCNPISGHATLYWYQQILGQGPKLLIQFQNNGVVDDSQLPKDRFSAERLKGVDSTLKIQPAKLEDSAVYLCASSSQTLGSYEQYFGPGTRLTVT.

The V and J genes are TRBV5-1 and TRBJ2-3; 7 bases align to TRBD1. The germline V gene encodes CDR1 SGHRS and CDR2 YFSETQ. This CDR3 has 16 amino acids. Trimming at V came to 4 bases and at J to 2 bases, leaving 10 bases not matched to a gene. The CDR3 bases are TGCGCCAGCAGCCTCAGGGACAGCGCCCCCACAGATACGCAGTATTTT. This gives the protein CASSLRDSAPTDTQYF.

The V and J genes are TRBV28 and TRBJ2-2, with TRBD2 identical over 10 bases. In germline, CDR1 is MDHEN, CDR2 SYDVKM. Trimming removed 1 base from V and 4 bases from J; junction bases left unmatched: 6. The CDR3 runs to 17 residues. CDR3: CASSLYPLAGVTGELFF. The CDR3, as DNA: TGTGCCAGCAGTTTATATCCCCTAGCGGGGGTCACCGGGGAGCTGTTTTTT.

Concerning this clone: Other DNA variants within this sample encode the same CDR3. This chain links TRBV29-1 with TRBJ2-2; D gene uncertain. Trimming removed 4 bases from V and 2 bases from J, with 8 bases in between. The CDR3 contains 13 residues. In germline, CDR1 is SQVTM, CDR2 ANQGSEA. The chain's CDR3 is CSVGPPNTGELFF. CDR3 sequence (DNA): TGCAGCGTTGGACCACCCAACACCGGGGAGCTGTTTTTT.

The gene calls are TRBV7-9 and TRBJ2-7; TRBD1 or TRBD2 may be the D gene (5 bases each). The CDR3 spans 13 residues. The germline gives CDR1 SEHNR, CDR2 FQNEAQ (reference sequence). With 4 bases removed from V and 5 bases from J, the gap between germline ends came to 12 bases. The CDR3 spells CASSWDALDEQYF. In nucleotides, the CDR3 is TGTGCCAGCAGCTGGGACGCCCTGGACGAGCAGTACTTC. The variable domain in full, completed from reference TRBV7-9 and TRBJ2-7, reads DTGVSQNPRHKITKRGQNVTFRCDPISEHNRLYWYRQTLGQGPEFLTYFQNEAQLEKSRLLSDRFSAERPKGSFSTLEIQRTEQGDSAMYLCASSWDALDEQYFGPGTRLTVT.

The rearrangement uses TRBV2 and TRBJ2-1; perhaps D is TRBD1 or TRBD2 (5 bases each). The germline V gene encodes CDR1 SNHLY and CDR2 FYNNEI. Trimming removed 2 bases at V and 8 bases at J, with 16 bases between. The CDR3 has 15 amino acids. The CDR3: CASSEINKLGDEQFF. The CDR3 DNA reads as TGTGCCAGCAGTGAAATCAACAAGTTGGGGGATGAGCAGTTCTTC. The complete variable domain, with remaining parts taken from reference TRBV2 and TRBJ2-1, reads EPEVTQTPSHQVTQMGQEVILRCVPISNHLYFYWYRQILGQKVEFLVSFYNNEISEKSEIFDDQFSVERPDGSNFTLKIRSTKLEDSAMYFCASSEINKLGDEQFFGPGTRLTVL.

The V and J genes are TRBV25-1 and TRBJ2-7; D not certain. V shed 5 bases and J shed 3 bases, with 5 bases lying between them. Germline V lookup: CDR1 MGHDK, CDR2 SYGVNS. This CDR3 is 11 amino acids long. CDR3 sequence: CASSYNYEQYF. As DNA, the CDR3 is TGTGCCAGCAGTTACAACTACGAGCAGTACTTC.

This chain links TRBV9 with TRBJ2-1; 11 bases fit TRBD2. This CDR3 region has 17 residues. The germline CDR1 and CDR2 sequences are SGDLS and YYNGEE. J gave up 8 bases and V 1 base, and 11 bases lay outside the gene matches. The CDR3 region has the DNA TGTGCCAGCAGCGTAAATACCCGACTAGCGGGATACCATGAGCAGTTCTTC. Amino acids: CASSVNTRLAGYHEQFF.

CDR3 loop: CATSRYFSGDTQYF. CDR3 DNA sequence: TGTGCCACCAGCAGATATTTTAGCGGAGATACGCAGTATTTT. The V call is TRBV15, the J call TRBJ2-3; D perhaps matches TRBD2 (6 bases). The ends were cut back, 2 bases at V and 5 bases at J, with 11 bases in the middle. CDR3 length equals 14 residues. The germline V gene encodes CDR1 LNHNV and CDR2 YYDKDF (reference sequence).

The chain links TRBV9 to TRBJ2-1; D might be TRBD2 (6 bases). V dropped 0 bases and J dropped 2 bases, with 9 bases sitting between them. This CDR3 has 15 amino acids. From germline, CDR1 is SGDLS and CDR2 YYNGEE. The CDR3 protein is CASSVVGSPYNEQFF. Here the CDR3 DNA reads TGTGCCAGCAGCGTAGTCGGGAGCCCCTACAATGAGCAGTTCTTC.

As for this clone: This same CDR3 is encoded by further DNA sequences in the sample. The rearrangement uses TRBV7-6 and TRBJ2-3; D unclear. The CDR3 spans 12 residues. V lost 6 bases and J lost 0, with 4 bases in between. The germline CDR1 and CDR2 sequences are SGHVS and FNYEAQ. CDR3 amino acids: CASSSSTDTQYF. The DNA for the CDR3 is TGTGCCAGCAGTTCTAGCACAGATACGCAGTATTTT.

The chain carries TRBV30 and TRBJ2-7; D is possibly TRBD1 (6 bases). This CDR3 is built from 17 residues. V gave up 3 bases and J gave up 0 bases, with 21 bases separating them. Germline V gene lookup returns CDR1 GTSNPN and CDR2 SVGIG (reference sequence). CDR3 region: CAWSPPPGHSVSYEQYF. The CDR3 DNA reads TGTGCCTGGAGCCCTCCTCCGGGACATTCGGTCTCCTACGAGCAGTACTTC.

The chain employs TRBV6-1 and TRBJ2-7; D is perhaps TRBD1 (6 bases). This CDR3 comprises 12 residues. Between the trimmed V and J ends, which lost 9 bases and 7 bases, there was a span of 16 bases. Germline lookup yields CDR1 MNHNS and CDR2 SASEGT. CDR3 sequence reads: CARTGSAREQYF. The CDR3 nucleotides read TGTGCCAGAACAGGGTCCGCTAGGGAGCAGTACTTC.